This T cell receptor (beta chain) was captured in a study of regulatory T cells in long-lasting Graves disease. General study results and limits: The TCR repertoire of persistent Graves' patients was less diverse than that of newly diagnosed ones.

The time point: newly diagnosed GD, antithyroid drugs for less than 3 months. PBMCs provided the RNA from which the TCR library was made. This clonotype was seen at least ten times. What it recognizes is unknown. Arm-PCR of CDR3 regions with iRepertoire HTBI primers generated TCR beta libraries. TCRdb itself ran the multiplex PCR reads through MiXCR, one entry per CDR3 protein. The sample has more than 450,000 distinct CDR3 sequences, 16% seen once; the top ten hold 12%. Separately, the same data were catalogued under a study of T cells in Graves' hyperthyroidism and ophthalmopathy.

Specimen: peripheral blood mononuclear cells (PBMCs), collected at new diagnosis, from a patient treated with antithyroid drugs. The receptor comes from a man aged 40-55 years with Graves disease.

The CDR3 sequence: CASSEAGSNNSPLHF. CDR3 coding DNA: TGTGCCAGCAGTGAAGCAGGGTCCAATAATTCACCCCTCCACTTT. The chain employs TRBV2 and TRBJ1-6; D gene uncertain. The CDR3 runs 15 residues. The V gene's germline CDR1 is SNHLY and CDR2 FYNNEI. The V gene lost 0 bases and the J gene lost 5 bases, with 8 bases spanning the gap. Full variable domain (remainder filled in from reference TRBV2 and TRBJ1-6): EPEVTQTPSHQVTQMGQEVILRCVPISNHLYFYWYRQILGQKVEFLVSFYNNEISEKSEIFDDQFSVERPDGSNFTLKIRSTKLEDSAMYFCASSEAGSNNSPLHFGNGTRLTVT.